Detailed here is one TCR beta chain. Antigen unknown. These data belong to a study of cytotoxic CD8 clonotypes in ibrutinib-treated CLL. General observations from the study: Whereas clonality rose at ibrutinib response, it declined toward baseline at progression. Shared public clonotypes were rare, and on treatment they either got smaller or stayed the same.

The table came from immunoSEQ multiplex PCR; TCRdb's copy has only in-frame clones and leaves some out. The sample yields about 9,400 clones, 60% to 65% seen once. Germline V CDR1 and CDR2: SGDLS, YYNGEE. V shed 0 bases, J shed 4 bases, and the junction held 13 bases outside the gene matches. The CDR3 length is 18 residues. The rearrangement links TRBV9 to TRBJ2-5, with 9 nucleotides matching TRBD2. The receptor's source is a human donor with chronic lymphocytic leukemia. This sample comprised PBMCs, obtained before ibrutinib treatment. The CDR3 sequence is CASSVATPLAGKGETQYF. In DNA form, the CDR3 reads TGTGCCAGCAGCGTAGCTACCCCGCTAGCGGGAAAGGGAGAGACCCAGTACTTC.